Shown below are 3 T cell receptor beta chains from a single sample sequenced in a study of T cells in Graves' hyperthyroidism and ophthalmopathy. RNA transcripts provided the source from which TCR beta CDR3 regions were amplified. RT-PCR in the first round (using the HTBI primer set) targeted the TCR CDR3. One entry per CDR3 protein results from TCRdb running MiXCR on the multiplex PCR reads. The table has around 600,000 distinct CDR3 sequences, approximately 15% seen once. The sequencing sample was made of blood. The receptor set was obtained from a woman younger than 30 with Graves' ophthalmopathy.

This clonotype occurred many times. The chain carries TRBV20-1 and TRBJ2-1; 11 bases fit TRBD2. Germline assignment: CDR1 DFQATT and CDR2 SNEGSKA (reference sequence). V lost 4 bases, J lost 0 bases, and 11 bases stayed unmatched. The CDR3 length is 18 residues. CDR3 nucleotides: TGCAGTGCTAACCCCGGGACTAGCGGAGGGGACTCCTACAATGAGCAGTTCTTC. Protein product: CSANPGTSGGDSYNEQFF.

Turning to this clonotype: A clone one base away is much larger, so this may be a read error. It is likely a read error, because the conserved phenylalanine at the end of the CDR3 is missing. The gene calls are TRBV9 and TRBJ1-2, with unresolved D. V shed 0 bases and J shed 4 bases, with 13 bases lying between them. CDR1 is SGDLS, CDR2 YYNGEE, per germline. The CDR3 totals 15 residues. Written as DNA, the CDR3 is TGTGCCAGCAGCGTAGGGACTCAACCCCTCTATGGCTACACCCTC. Translation gives CASSVGTQPLYGYTL.

This clonotype was picked up many times. The chain links TRBV27 to TRBJ2-7, with 7 nucleotides matching TRBD2. Germline V gives CDR1 MNHEY, CDR2 SMNVEV (reference sequence). J lost 5 bases, V lost 4 bases, and 14 bases had no gene match. CDR3 length equals 16 residues. The CDR3 sequence: CASSSTGLQSINEQYF. In DNA form, the CDR3 reads TGTGCCAGCAGTTCAACGGGACTACAGTCGATTAACGAGCAGTACTTC.